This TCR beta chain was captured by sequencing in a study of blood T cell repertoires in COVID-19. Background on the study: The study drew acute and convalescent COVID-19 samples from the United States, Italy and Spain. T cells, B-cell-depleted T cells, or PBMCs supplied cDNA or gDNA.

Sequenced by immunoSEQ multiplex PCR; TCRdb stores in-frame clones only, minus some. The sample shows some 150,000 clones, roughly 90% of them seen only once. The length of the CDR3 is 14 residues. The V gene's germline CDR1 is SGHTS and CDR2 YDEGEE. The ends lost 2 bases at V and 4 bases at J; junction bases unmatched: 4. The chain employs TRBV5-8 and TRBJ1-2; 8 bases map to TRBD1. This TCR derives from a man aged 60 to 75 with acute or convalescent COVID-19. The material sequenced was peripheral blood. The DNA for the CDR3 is TGTGCCAGCAGCTTCTCTGGACAGGGCTATGGCTACACCTTC. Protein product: CASSFSGQGYGYTF.